The 12 T cell receptor beta chains in this list originate from one sample, sequenced in a study of T cell responses to AZD1222 COVID-19 vaccine (dated by TCRdb to the early 2020s). The time point label for this specimen denotes: baseline before first vaccination. Receptors were amplified or captured by the immunoSEQ multiplex PCR assay. The table was pulled from immuneACCESS by TCRdb, which kept in-frame rearrangements only. Such tables lose some clones; where checked, under half of the loss comes from unresolved V genes, and the rest has no known cause. For this sample the table gives approximately 89,000 clones, of which around nine tenths were detected only once. Clones ranked in the top ten supply roughly 13% of the sample. This sample comprised peripheral blood, obtained on day 0 of AZD1222 vaccination. These receptors were obtained from an adult in good health.

The chain has TRBV20-1 and TRBJ1-5, with a tentative D call TRBD1 (5 bases). The CDR3 covers 17 residues. Germline CDR1 and CDR2: DFQATT and SNEGSKA (reference sequence). V was trimmed by 3 bases and J by 0 bases, leaving 18 bases between them. The CDR3 reads CSASLSRERHSNQPQHF. CDR3 in DNA: TGCAGTGCTAGTCTTTCCAGGGAAAGACATAGCAATCAGCCCCAGCATTTT.

The chain recombines TRBV28 with TRBJ1-2; D unclear. V was clipped by 8 bases and J by 6 bases, with 16 bases between them. Germline assignment: CDR1 MDHEN and CDR2 SYDVKM. The CDR3 is 13 amino acids. The CDR3 DNA is TGTGCCAGCCGTGCTGCGGGGAAGAATGGCTACACCTTC. It codes for CASRAAGKNGYTF.

CDR3 sequence: CASSLGPAGGKYEQYF. The CDR3 DNA follows: TGTGCCAGCAGCTTAGGGCCAGCGGGGGGAAAGTACGAGCAGTACTTC. The gene calls are TRBV7-2 and TRBJ2-7, with TRBD2 identical over 9 bases. Germline lookup yields CDR1 SGHTA and CDR2 FQGNSA. V shed 1 base, J shed 4 bases, and the junction held 8 bases outside the gene matches. CDR3 length equals 16 residues. Complete variable domain (other parts from reference TRBV7-2 and TRBJ2-7): GAGVSQSPSNKVTEKGKDVELRCDPISGHTALYWYRQSLGQGLEFLIYFQGNSAPDKSGLPSDRFSAERTGGSVSTLTIQRTQQEDSAVYLCASSLGPAGGKYEQYFGPGTRLTVT.

DNA of the CDR3: TGTGCCAGCAGTAACCGGGACAGAAAGGGTACCCTCCACTTT. Amino acid sequence: CASSNRDRKGTLHF. This rearrangement joins TRBV6-2 or TRBV6-3 to TRBJ1-6, with 7 bases identical to TRBD1. The trim removed 5 bases at V and 14 bases at J, leaving 12 bases unmatched. The CDR3 runs to 14 residues. Germline V lookup: CDR1 MNHEY, CDR2 SVGEGT.

The sample holds one count of this clone. The chain combines TRBV29-1 with TRBJ2-7; D gene ambiguous. The CDR3 spans 12 residues. The germline V gene encodes CDR1 SQVTM and CDR2 ANQGSEA. Trimming left V 0 bases short and J 7 bases short, with 10 bases between. The CDR3 is CSVEDGLREQYF. The DNA of the CDR3 is TGCAGCGTTGAAGATGGGTTGAGAGAGCAGTACTTC.

The rearrangement links TRBV6-1 to TRBJ2-7, with D perhaps matching TRBD1 (5 bases). The germline V gene has CDR1 MNHNS and CDR2 SASEGT. The CDR3 is made up of 15 amino acids. Trimming cost V 3 bases and J 0 bases, with 12 bases left between them. CDR3 coding DNA: TGTGCCAGCAGTGATGGTGGGGCCCCCTCCTACGAGCAGTACTTC. Translated: CASSDGGAPSYEQYF.

The V call is TRBV5-1, the J call TRBJ2-5, with TRBD1 identical over 9 bases. CDR1 and CDR2 from the germline V gene are SGHRS and YFSETQ. The CDR3 length is 14 residues. The V segment lost 4 bases and the J segment 3 bases; nucleotides outside the gene matches: 4. The CDR3, as DNA: TGCGCCAGCAGCCCTGGACAGGGGAAAGAGACCCAGTACTTC. Translated: CASSPGQGKETQYF.

In this sample, this clone turned up once. This chain uses TRBV24-1 with TRBJ1-2; D may be TRBD1 (6 bases). The CDR3 has 16 amino acids. In germline, CDR1 is KGHDR, CDR2 SFDVKD. V lost 2 bases and J lost 5, with 17 bases in between. CDR3: CATSDSLTGGGYGYTF. For the CDR3, the DNA is TGTGCCACCAGTGATTCCTTGACAGGAGGGGGATATGGCTACACCTTC.

CDR3 protein: CASSEGWAMDRTSGAEAFF. In nucleotides, the CDR3 is TGTGCCAGCAGTGAAGGTTGGGCCATGGACAGGACCTCGGGGGCTGAAGCTTTCTTT. This chain links TRBV6-1 with TRBJ1-1, with TRBD1 matching 7 bases. The CDR3 is 19 amino acids. The V and J ends lost 1 base and 6 bases, in that order; junction bases with no gene match: 20. Germline loops: CDR1 MNHNS, CDR2 SASEGT.

This rearrangement joins TRBV29-1 to TRBJ1-1; D perhaps matches TRBD1 (6 bases). CDR3 length: 14 amino acids. The V and J ends lost 1 base and 0 bases respectively, with 9 bases between them. The germline V gene encodes CDR1 SQVTM and CDR2 ANQGSEA. CDR3 sequence reads: CSVEGAGVNTEAFF. CDR3 nucleotide sequence: TGCAGCGTTGAAGGAGCAGGGGTGAACACTGAAGCTTTCTTT.

J is TRBJ1-6 and V is TRBV7-2; D ambiguous. The CDR3 totals 15 residues. The germline V and J ends were trimmed by 4 bases and 9 bases, with 16 bases remaining between them. Germline CDR1 SGHTA, CDR2 FQGNSA. This CDR3 reads CASSSAPGSRSPLHF. The CDR3 region has the DNA TGTGCCAGCAGCTCAGCGCCGGGATCGCGTTCACCCCTCCACTTT.

The rearrangement uses TRBV3-1 (or the pseudogene TRBV3-2) and TRBJ2-7, with D possibly TRBD2 on 6 matching bases. The CDR3 is made up of 16 amino acids. Germline V CDR1 and CDR2: LGHDT, YNNKEL (reference sequence). Trimming took off 2 bases at V and 0 bases at J, with 14 bases between the two ends. The chain's CDR3 is CASSQMVSGGSYEQYF. CDR3 sequence (DNA): TGTGCCAGCAGCCAAATGGTATCCGGGGGCTCCTACGAGCAGTACTTC.